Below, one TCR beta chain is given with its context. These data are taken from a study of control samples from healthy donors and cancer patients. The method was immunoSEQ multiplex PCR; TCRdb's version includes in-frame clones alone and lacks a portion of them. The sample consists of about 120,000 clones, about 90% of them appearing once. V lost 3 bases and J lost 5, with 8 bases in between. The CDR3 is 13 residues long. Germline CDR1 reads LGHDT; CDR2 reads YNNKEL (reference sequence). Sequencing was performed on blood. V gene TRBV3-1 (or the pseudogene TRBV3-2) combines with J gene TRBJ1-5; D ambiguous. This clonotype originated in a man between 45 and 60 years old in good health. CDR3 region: CASSQGIHQPQHF. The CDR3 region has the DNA TGTGCCAGCAGCCAGGGCATACATCAGCCCCAGCATTTT.